The rows below give T cell receptor beta chains drawn from one sample of a study of cytomegalovirus exposure and HLA in healthy donors. The assay was immunoSEQ multiplex PCR, and TCRdb's table has in-frame clones only and misses some. This table holds approximately 220,000 clones, roughly 84% found once. The specimen was PBMCs. The origin of the receptors is a boy aged 2 to 10 in good health and CMV-seronegative. The CDR3 runs from the conserved cysteine through the conserved F or W. A D gene is named only where the DNA matches it firmly. Some rows have no size entry. The others give once, few or many, or a class for an expanded clone.

>TRBJ1-1|.|.|TRBV18
CASSPQARGTNTEAFF
TGTGCCAGCTCACCACAGGCCAGGGGTACGAACACTGAAGCTTTCTTT
>TRBJ1-6|.|.|TRBV7-9
CASSLNSPGLNSPLHF
TGTGCCAGCAGCTTGAACAGCCCAGGTTTGAATTCACCCCTCCACTTT
>TRBJ2-3|.|TRBD2|TRBV7-6
CASSLTSGGATSTDTQYF
TGTGCCAGCAGCTTAACTAGCGGGGGGGCCACTAGCACAGATACGCAGTATTTT
>TRBJ1-5|.|.|TRBV6-1
CASIPVGGNQPQHF
TGTGCCAGCATCCCTGTGGGGGGGAATCAGCCCCAGCATTTT
>TRBJ2-2|.|TRBD1|TRBV7-2
CASSLSGGQGGTGELFF
TGTGCCAGCAGCTTATCGGGGGGACAGGGAGGTACCGGGGAGCTGTTTTTT
>TRBJ1-2|.|TRBD1|TRBV11-2
CASSDQGRGHGYTF
TGTGCCAGCAGCGACCAGGGCAGGGGGCATGGCTACACCTTC
>TRBJ1-1|.|.|TRBV20-1
CSARDSEAFF
TGCAGTGCTAGAGATAGTGAAGCTTTCTTT
>TRBJ1-4|.|.|TRBV6-5
CASSKTGLNEKLFF
TGTGCCAGCAGCAAGACAGGCCTTAATGAAAAACTGTTTTTT
>TRBJ1-1|.|.|TRBV19
CASSTFTGNTEAFF
TGTGCCAGTAGTACATTCACCGGGAACACTGAAGCTTTCTTT
>TRBJ1-5|.|.|TRBV15
CATSRDLDGVQPQHF
TGTGCCACCAGCAGAGATCTGGACGGGGTCCAGCCCCAGCATTTT
>TRBJ1-6|.|.|TRBV4-1
CASSQREEGSPLHF
TGCGCCAGCAGCCAACGAGAGGAGGGATCACCCCTCCACTTT
>TRBJ2-1|.|.|TRBV27
CASSLQGISYNEQFF
TGTGCCAGCAGTTTACAGGGGATCTCCTACAATGAGCAGTTCTTC
>TRBJ2-3|.|.|TRBV5-1
CASSLGQSTDTQYF
TGCGCCAGCAGCTTGGGGCAATCCACAGATACGCAGTATTTT
>TRBJ2-3|.|TRBD1|TRBV5-1
CASSLRQGTDTQYF
TGCGCCAGCAGCCTGAGACAGGGAACAGATACGCAGTATTTT
>TRBJ2-5|.|.|TRBV20-1
CSVDRGETQYF
TGCAGTGTGGACCGGGGAGAGACCCAGTACTTC
>TRBJ1-6|.|.|TRBV4-1
CASSPGRSPLHF
TGCGCCAGCAGCCCCGGTCGGTCACCCCTCCACTTT
>TRBJ2-7|.|TRBD1|TRBV5-1
CASRGDRPEQYF
TGCGCCAGCAGGGGGGACAGGCCCGAGCAGTACTTC
>TRBJ1-5|few|.|TRBV4-1
CASSQETGFQPQHF
TGCGCCAGCAGCCAAGAAACAGGGTTTCAGCCCCAGCATTTT
>TRBJ2-1|.|.|TRBV9
CASGSGYANEQFF
TGTGCCAGCGGGAGCGGGTACGCGAATGAGCAGTTCTTC
>TRBJ1-1|once|.|TRBV6-5
CASSYLTGPEAFF
TGTGCCAGCAGTTACCTAACAGGGCCTGAAGCTTTCTTT
>TRBJ2-5|once|.|TRBV15
CATSREALGGSQYF
TGTGCCACCAGCAGAGAGGCCCTGGGGGGATCCCAGTACTTC
>TRBJ1-4|few|.|TRBV30
CAWSGGRNEKLFF
TGTGCCTGGAGTGGGGGCCGTAATGAAAAACTGTTTTTT
>TRBJ1-1|.|.|TRBV29-1
CSVGGGFWGAFF
TGCAGCGTTGGTGGGGGGTTTTGGGGAGCTTTCTTT
>TRBJ2-1|.|TRBD1|TRBV6-6
CASSYNPGQGRNEQFF
TGTGCCAGCAGTTACAATCCGGGACAGGGACGCAATGAGCAGTTCTTC
>TRBJ1-4|few|.|TRBV5-6
CASSPGVLANEKLFF
TGTGCCAGCAGCCCGGGAGTCCTGGCTAATGAAAAACTGTTTTTT
>TRBJ2-1|.|TRBD2|TRBV7-6
CASSLASGTGPNEQFF
TGTGCCAGCAGCTTAGCAAGCGGGACGGGGCCAAATGAGCAGTTCTTC
>TRBJ1-2|.|.|TRBV4-2
CASSQEIRQSRPYGYTF
TGTGCCAGCAGCCAAGAGATCCGACAGTCGAGACCGTATGGCTACACCTTC
>TRBJ2-7|.|TRBD1|TRBV5-8
CASSSVGTGAEQYF
TGTGCCAGCAGCTCGGTGGGGACAGGGGCCGAGCAGTACTTC
>TRBJ2-2|few|TRBD2|TRBV7-9
CASSSGGPAGELFF
TGTGCCAGCAGCTCGGGGGGGCCCGCCGGGGAGCTGTTTTTT
>TRBJ2-1|.|TRBD1|TRBV2
CASSARTGGDNEQFF
TGTGCCAGCAGCGCGCGGACAGGGGGGGACAATGAGCAGTTCTTC
>TRBJ1-2|.|TRBD1|TRBV4-1
CASSTGQGQNYGYTF
TGCGCCAGCAGCACGGGACAGGGTCAGAACTATGGCTACACCTTC
>TRBJ2-3|.|TRBD2|TRBV5-1
CASSSGHLLAGNTDTQYF
TGCGCCAGCAGCAGCGGGCACCTACTAGCGGGGAACACAGATACGCAGTATTTT
>TRBJ2-2|.|TRBD2|TRBV5-6
CASRGTGTSNTGELFF
TGTGCCAGCAGGGGGACCGGGACTAGTAACACCGGGGAGCTGTTTTTT
>TRBJ2-3|.|TRBD2|TRBV5-6
CASSLAGGGSDTQYF
TGTGCCAGCAGCTTAGCGGGGGGGGGCTCAGATACGCAGTATTTT
>TRBJ1-3|.|.|TRBV30
CAWNGGRNTIYF
TGTGCCTGGAATGGAGGGCGAAACACCATATATTTT
>TRBJ2-7|.|TRBD1|TRBV6-1
CASSPGTGYYEQYF
TGTGCCAGCAGTCCCGGGACAGGGTATTACGAGCAGTACTTC